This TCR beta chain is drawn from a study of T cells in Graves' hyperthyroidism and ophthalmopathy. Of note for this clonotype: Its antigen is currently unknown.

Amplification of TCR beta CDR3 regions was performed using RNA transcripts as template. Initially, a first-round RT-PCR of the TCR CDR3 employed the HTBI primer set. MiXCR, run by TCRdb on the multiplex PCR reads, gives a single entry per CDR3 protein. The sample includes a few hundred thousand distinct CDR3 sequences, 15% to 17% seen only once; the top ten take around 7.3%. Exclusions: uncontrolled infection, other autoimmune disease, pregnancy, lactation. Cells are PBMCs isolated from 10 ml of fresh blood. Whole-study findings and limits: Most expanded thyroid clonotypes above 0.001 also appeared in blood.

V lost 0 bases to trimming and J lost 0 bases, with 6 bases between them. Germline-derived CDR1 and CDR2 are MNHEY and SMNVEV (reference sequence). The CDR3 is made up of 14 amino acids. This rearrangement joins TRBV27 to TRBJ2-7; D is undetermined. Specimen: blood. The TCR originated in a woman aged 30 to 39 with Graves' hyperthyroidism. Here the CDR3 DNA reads TGTGCCAGCAGTTTATCGAAGCACTCCTACGAGCAGTACTTC. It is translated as CASSLSKHSYEQYF.